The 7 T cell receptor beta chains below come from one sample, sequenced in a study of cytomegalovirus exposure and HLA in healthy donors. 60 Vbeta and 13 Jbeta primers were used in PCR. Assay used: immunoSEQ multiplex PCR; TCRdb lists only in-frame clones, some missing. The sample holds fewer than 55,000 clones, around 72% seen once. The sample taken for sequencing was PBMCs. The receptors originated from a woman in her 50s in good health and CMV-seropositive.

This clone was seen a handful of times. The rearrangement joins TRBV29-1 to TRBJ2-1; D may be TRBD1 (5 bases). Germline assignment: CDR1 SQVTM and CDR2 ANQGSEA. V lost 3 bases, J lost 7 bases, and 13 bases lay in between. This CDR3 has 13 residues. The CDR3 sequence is CSVDRETTNEQFF. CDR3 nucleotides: TGCAGCGTTGACAGGGAAACGACGAATGAGCAGTTCTTC.

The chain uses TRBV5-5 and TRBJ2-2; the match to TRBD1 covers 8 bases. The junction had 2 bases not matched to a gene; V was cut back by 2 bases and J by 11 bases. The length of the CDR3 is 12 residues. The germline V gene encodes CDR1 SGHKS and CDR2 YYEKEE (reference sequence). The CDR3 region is CASSFGQGELFF. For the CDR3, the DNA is TGTGCCAGCAGCTTCGGACAGGGCGAGCTGTTTTTT.

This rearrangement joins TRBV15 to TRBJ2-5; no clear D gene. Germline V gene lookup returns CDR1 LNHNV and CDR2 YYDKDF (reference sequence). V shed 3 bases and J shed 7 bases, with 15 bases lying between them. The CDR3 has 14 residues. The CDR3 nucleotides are TGTGCCACCAGCAGGGCCGGCGGTGAGGCGACCCAGTACTTC. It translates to CATSRAGGEATQYF.

CDR3 region: CASSYSTSRYYEQYF. The CDR3 nucleotides read TGTGCCAGCAGCTACTCGACTAGTCGATACTACGAGCAGTACTTC. The chain combines TRBV7-2 with TRBJ2-7, with D tentatively TRBD2 (6 bases). The V and J ends lost 4 bases and 3 bases respectively, with 16 bases between them. Germline V gene data show CDR1 as SGHTA and CDR2 as FQGNSA. The CDR3 extends over 15 amino acids.

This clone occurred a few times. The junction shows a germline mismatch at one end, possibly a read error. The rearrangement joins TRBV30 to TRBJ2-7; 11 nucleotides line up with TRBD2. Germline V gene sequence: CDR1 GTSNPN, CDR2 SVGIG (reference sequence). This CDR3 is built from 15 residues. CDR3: CAGTSGRAQIGEQHF. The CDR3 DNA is TGTGCCGGTACTAGCGGGAGAGCCCAGATCGGGGAGCAGCACTTC.

Here the CDR3 reads CASSLLTGVYGYTF. The CDR3 DNA sequence: TGTGCCAGCAGCTTACTTACAGGGGTCTATGGCTACACCTTC. This rearrangement joins TRBV11-2 to TRBJ1-2; 7 nucleotides align to TRBD1. CDR3 size: 14 residues. CDR1 is SGHAT, CDR2 FQNNGV, per germline. The J segment lost 4 bases and the V segment lost 2 bases, leaving 4 bases of the junction unmatched.

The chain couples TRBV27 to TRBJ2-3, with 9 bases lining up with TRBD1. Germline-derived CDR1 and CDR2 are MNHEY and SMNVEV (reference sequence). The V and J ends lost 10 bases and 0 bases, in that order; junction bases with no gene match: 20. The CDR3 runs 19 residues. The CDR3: CANFKPRDRVIFSTDTQYF. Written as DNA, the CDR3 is TGTGCCAACTTCAAACCCCGGGACAGGGTAATTTTTAGCACAGATACGCAGTATTTT.